This T cell receptor (beta chain) was recorded in a study of blood T cell repertoires in COVID-19 (dated by TCRdb to about 2020). General notes on the study: The collaborator samples originated in the United States, Italy and Spain and spanned the acute and convalescent phases of COVID-19. Where available, HLA class I and class II types were obtained from metadata supplied by the sample provider rather than from assay-based typing. Sample metadata almost always included a de-identified subject ID, COVID-19 status, age in years and sex. The prospective study material was composed of cDNA or gDNA derived from T cells, B-cell-depleted T cells, or PBMCs. The samples were drawn from two sources: the first 160 participants of the ongoing ImmuneRACE study, and 1,200 or so subjects contributed by 6 global collaborators. The repertoires were released in a freely available public database meant as a resource for research on the immune response to SARS-CoV-2. The dataset comprised deeply sampled blood TCRbeta repertoires from subjects exposed to, actively infected with, or recovered from COVID-19. Overall results and qualifications from the work: Clinical and demographic metadata were provided uncurated, with the amount varying by source and participant.

Regarding this clone: The antigen this receptor binds is unknown. No much larger clone exists at a distance of one base, and base qualities are not known.

The germline V gene specifies SGHRS as CDR1 and YFSETQ as CDR2. V and J are truncated by 0 bases and 4 bases respectively, leaving an intervening sequence of 19 bases. From the cysteine up to the phenylalanine, the CDR3 has a length of 17 residues. Only CDR3 DNA remains: 51 bases, in frame from the first base. TCRbeta CDR3 regions were amplified from genomic DNA by means of the immunoSEQ Assay, a bias-controlled multiplex PCR. The original pipeline was this. The number of nucleated cells in each sample was estimated by amplification of reference gene primers within the assay. To quantify the absolute abundance of each unique TCRbeta CDR3 rearrangement, sequence reads were collapsed and filtered. Productive Simpson clonality was computed per sample as the square root of Simpson's diversity index over productive rearrangements. In TCRdb, the immuneACCESS table is reduced to in-frame sequences with V and J assigned. These tables do not hold every clone; where another copy was compared, an unresolved V gene accounts for under half, and the others remain unexplained. That table furnishes V, J and clone size, whereas the DNA furnished D and trimming. Here the sample has 410,000 or so clones; more than 80% occur a single time. The ten largest clones represent over 1.1% of the sample.

Each collaborating institution followed its own protocols to collect whole blood in K2EDTA tubes. For TCRbeta analysis, collaborators shipped samples in one of three forms: frozen whole blood, isolated PBMCs, or DNA extracted from either of those sample types. This TCR came from a woman in her 30s with active or convalescent COVID-19. The sequence links TRBV5-1 to TRBJ1-2; a tentative D match to TRBD1 spans 6 bases. Sample: peripheral blood. The CDR3 corresponds to CASSLAIVEQGSYGYTF. The DNA sequence is as follows: TGCGCCAGCAGCTTGGCCATTGTAGAACAGGGTAGCTATGGCTACACCTTC.